This T cell receptor beta chain was found in a study of breast tumors, draining lymph nodes, adjacent tissues. Study observations and caveats: Data fit most tumor T cells coming from lymph node, expanding in tumor. Tumors had less TCR diversity than lymph nodes, more than nontumor tissue. Luminal-like breast cancer showed significantly higher tumor–nontumor repertoire similarity than basal-like. Tumor T cell lymph node origin was a supported hypothesis, not proven.

V lost 5 bases, J lost 6 bases, and 7 bases lay in between. This CDR3 has 12 residues. Germline CDR1 reads SEHNR; CDR2 reads FQNEAQ (reference sequence). Breast cancer patients provided tissue from their axillary draining lymph nodes. TCRdb used MiXCR to reprocess the multiplex PCR reads, holding one entry per CDR3 protein. The table has approximately 300,000 distinct CDR3 sequences, roughly 31% seen once; the top ten hold about 1.2%. This clonotype was recorded many times. Antigen: not known. This clonotype originated in a female donor with breast cancer. Some clones in this sample may be carry-over from other donors' samples. V and J are TRBV7-9 and TRBJ2-2; D remains unclear. Sequenced input: axillary lymph node tissue. The CDR3 bases are TGTGCCAGCAGCCTTGATGCCGGGGAGCTGTTTTTT. Amino acids: CASSLDAGELFF. Full variable domain (rest looked up from reference TRBV7-9 and TRBJ2-2): DTGVSQNPRHKITKRGQNVTFRCDPISEHNRLYWYRQTLGQGPEFLTYFQNEAQLEKSRLLSDRFSAERPKGSFSTLEIQRTEQGDSAMYLCASSLDAGELFFGEGSRLTVL.